This T cell receptor beta chain was sequenced in a study of beta chain features in type 1 diabetes. Broader study findings: Equally in patients and controls, shorter templates might have been favored by PCR. Junctions at VDJ sites from type 1 diabetes patients had fewer insertions and more deletions.

This CDR3 has 13 amino acids. CDR1 MNHEY and CDR2 SMNVEV come from the germline V gene (reference sequence). Trimming stripped 3 bases from V and 9 bases from J, with 12 bases between. The table lists this clone with a few counts. Its antigen is as yet unknown. Expressed TCRB transcripts were sequenced because the isolated RNA had all been reverse transcribed beforehand. Assay used: immunoSEQ multiplex PCR; TCRdb lists only in-frame clones, some missing. This sample has about 350,000 clones, with around 20% found just once. This clonotype originated in a woman under 30 in good health. The chain couples TRBV27 to TRBJ1-5, with D possibly matching TRBD1 (5 bases). The specimen was naive CD4+ T cells from blood. This CDR3 reads CASSLAGRRPQHF. In nucleotides, the CDR3 is TGTGCCAGCAGTTTGGCGGGGCGCCGGCCCCAGCATTTT.